This T cell receptor beta chain was obtained from a study of blood T cell repertoires in COVID-19. The overall study: From the United States, Italy and Spain came samples of acute and convalescent COVID-19. PBMCs, B-cell-depleted T cells, or T cells were the source of the cDNA or gDNA that made up the material.

Under the authors' procedure: Cell counts per sample came from amplifying reference gene primers. Sequencing was performed with immunoSEQ multiplex PCR; in TCRdb, only in-frame clones are kept and a portion is missing. The V and J calls and clone size come from that table; D and trimming were worked out from the DNA. Of more than 9,500 clones in the sample, 71% were seen once. In this sample, this clone turned up a few times. The germline V gene encodes CDR1 SQVTM and CDR2 ANQGSEA. The ends lost 7 bases at V and 9 bases at J; junction bases unmatched: 15. This CDR3 is built from 14 residues. The rearrangement links TRBV29-1 to TRBJ2-1, with 7 bases identical to TRBD2. This clonotype was obtained from a man in his sixties with COVID-19, enrolled during active disease. Sequenced input: peripheral blood. The CDR3: CSALGAGEGGEQFF. The CDR3 region has the DNA TGCAGCGCCCTGGGCGCGGGAGAAGGAGGTGAGCAGTTCTTC.